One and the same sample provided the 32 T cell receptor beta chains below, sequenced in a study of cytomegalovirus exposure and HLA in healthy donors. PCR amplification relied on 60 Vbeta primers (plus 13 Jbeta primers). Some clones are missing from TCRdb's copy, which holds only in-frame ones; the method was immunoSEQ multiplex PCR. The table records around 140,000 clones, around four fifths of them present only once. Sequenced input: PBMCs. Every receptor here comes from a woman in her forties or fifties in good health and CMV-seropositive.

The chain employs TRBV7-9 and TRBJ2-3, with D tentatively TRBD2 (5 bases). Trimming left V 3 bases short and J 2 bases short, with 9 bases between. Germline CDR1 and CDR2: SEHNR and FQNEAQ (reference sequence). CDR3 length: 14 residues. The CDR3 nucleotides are TGTGCCAGCAGCTTTGAGGGCAACACAGATACGCAGTATTTT. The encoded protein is CASSFEGNTDTQYF.

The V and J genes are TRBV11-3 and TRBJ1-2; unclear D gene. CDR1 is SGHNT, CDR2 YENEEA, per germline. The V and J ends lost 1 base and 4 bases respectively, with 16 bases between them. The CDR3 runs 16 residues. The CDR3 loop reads CASSLGQPGSSYGYTF. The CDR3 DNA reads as TGTGCCAGCAGCTTAGGGCAACCCGGGTCCTCCTATGGCTACACCTTC.

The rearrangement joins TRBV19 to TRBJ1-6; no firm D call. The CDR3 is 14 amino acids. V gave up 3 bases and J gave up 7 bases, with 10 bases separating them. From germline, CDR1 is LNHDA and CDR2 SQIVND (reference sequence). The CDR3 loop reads CASSMFGFNSPLHF. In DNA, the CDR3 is TGTGCCAGTAGTATGTTCGGGTTCAATTCACCCCTCCACTTT.

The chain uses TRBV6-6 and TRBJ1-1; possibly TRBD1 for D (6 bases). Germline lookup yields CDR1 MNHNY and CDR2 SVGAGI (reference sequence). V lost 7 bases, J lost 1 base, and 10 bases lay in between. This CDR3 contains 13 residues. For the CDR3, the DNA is TGTGCCAGCATTAAACAGGGGAACACTGAAGCTTTCTTT. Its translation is CASIKQGNTEAFF.

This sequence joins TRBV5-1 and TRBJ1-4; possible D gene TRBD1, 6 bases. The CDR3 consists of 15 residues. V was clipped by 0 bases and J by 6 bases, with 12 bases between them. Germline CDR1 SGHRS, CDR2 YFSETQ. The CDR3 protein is CASSLGRPGDEKLFF. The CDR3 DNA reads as TGCGCCAGCAGCTTGGGAAGACCAGGGGATGAAAAACTGTTTTTT.

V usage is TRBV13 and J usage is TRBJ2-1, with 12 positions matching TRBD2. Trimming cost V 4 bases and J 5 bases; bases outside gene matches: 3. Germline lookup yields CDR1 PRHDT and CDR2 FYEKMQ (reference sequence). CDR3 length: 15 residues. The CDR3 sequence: CASSSRLAGDNEQFF. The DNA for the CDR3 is TGTGCCAGCAGCTCGAGACTAGCGGGAGACAATGAGCAGTTCTTC.

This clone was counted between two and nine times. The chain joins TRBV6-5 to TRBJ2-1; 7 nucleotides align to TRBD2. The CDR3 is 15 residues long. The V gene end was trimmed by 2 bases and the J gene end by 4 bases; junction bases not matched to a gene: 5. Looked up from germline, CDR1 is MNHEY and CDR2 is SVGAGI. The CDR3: CASSYGGSRYNEQFF. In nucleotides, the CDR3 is TGTGCCAGCAGTTACGGCGGGAGTAGGTACAATGAGCAGTTCTTC.

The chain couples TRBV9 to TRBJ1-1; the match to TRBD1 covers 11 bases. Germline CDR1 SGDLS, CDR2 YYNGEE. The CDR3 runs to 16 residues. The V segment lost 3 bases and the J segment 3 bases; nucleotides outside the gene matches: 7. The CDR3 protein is CASSGRTGGADTEAFF. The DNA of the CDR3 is TGTGCCAGCAGCGGCCGGACAGGGGGCGCCGACACTGAAGCTTTCTTT.

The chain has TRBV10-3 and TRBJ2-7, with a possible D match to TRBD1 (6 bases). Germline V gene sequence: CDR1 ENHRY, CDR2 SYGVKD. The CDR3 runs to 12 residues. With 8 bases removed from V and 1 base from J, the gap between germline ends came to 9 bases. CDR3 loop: CAILTGSYEQYF. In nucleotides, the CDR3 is TGTGCCATCCTGACAGGATCCTACGAGCAGTACTTC.

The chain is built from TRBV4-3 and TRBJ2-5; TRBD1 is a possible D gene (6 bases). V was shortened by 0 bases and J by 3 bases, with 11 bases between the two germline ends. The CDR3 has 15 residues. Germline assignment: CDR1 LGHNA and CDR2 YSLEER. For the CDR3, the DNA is TGCGCCAGCAGCCAAGATGGTCGGACAGAAGAGACCCAGTACTTC. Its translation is CASSQDGRTEETQYF.

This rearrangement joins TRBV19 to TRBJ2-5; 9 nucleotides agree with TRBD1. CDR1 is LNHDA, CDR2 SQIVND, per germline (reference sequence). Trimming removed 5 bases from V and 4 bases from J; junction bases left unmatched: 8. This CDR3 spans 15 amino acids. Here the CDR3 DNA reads TGTGCCAGTAGTGCCGACAGGGGGGGTGGAGAGACCCAGTACTTC. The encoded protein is CASSADRGGGETQYF. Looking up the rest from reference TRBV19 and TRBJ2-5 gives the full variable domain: DGGITQSPKYLFRKEGQNVTLSCEQNLNHDAMYWYRQDPGQGLRLIYYSQIVNDFQKGDIAEGYSVSREKKESFPLTVTSAQKNPTAFYLCASSADRGGGETQYFGPGTRLLVL.

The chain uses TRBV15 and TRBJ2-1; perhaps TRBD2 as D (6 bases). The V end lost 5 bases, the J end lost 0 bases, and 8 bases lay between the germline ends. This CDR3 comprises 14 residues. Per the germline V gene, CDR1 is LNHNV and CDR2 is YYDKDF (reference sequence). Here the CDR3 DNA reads TGTGCCACCAGCTTCGGGAGCTCCTACAATGAGCAGTTCTTC. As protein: CATSFGSSYNEQFF.

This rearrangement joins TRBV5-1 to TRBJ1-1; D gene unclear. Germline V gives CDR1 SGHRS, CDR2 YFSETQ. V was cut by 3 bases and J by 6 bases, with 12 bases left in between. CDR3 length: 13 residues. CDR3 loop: CASSSAEGAEAFF. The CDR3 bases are TGCGCCAGCAGCTCCGCCGAGGGCGCTGAAGCTTTCTTT.

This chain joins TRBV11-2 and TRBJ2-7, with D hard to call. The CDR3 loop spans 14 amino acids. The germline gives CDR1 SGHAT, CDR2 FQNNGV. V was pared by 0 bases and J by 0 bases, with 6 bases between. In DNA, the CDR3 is TGTGCCAGCAGCTTAGATACGGTCTCCTACGAGCAGTACTTC. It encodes CASSLDTVSYEQYF.

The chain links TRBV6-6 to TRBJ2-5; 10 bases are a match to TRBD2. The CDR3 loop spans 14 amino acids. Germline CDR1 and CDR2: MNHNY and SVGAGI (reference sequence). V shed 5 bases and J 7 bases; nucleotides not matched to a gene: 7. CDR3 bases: TGTGCCAGCAGTAGAACTAGCGGGGCCGGGACCCAGTACTTC. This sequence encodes CASSRTSGAGTQYF.

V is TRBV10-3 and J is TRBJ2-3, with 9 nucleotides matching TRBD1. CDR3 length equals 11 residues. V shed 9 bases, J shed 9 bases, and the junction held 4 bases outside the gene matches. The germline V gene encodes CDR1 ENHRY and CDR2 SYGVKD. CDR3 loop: CAIQGAVTQYF. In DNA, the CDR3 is TGTGCCATACAGGGGGCAGTCACGCAGTATTTT.

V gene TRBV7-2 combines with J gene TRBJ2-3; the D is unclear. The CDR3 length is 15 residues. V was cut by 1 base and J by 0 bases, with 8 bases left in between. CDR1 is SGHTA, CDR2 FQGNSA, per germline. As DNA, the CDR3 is TGTGCCAGCAGCTTAGAATGGGCAAGCACAGATACGCAGTATTTT. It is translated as CASSLEWASTDTQYF.

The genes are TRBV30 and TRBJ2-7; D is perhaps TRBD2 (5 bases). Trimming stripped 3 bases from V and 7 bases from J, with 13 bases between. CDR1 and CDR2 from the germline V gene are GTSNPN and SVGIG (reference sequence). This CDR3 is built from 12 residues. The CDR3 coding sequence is TGTGCCTGGAGCCGCATGAGGGAGGAGCAGTACTTC. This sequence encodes CAWSRMREEQYF.

The CDR3 region is CASSFHGRQFF. The CDR3 coding sequence is TGCGCCAGCAGCTTCCACGGTCGGCAGTTCTTC. This chain connects TRBV5-1 to TRBJ2-1; D gene ambiguous. The germline V gene has CDR1 SGHRS and CDR2 YFSETQ. This CDR3 is 11 amino acids long. V gave up 2 bases and J gave up 12 bases, with 9 bases separating them.

CDR3: CASTRTGGKETQYF. The CDR3 DNA reads as TGTGCCAGCACTCGTACAGGGGGAAAAGAGACCCAGTACTTC. The chain links TRBV6-5 to TRBJ2-5, with 8 bases that match TRBD1. CDR1 and CDR2 from the germline V gene are MNHEY and SVGAGI. V gave up 7 bases and J gave up 3 bases; unmatched junction bases: 7. The CDR3 sequence is 14 residues long.

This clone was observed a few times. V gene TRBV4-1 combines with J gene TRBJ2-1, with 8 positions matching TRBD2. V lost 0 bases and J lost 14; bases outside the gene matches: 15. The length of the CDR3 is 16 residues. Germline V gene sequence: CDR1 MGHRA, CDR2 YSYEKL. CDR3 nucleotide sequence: TGCGCCAGCAGCCAAGAAGGTGACGGGAGGGCGGGGGGCGAGTTCTTC. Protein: CASSQEGDGRAGGEFF.

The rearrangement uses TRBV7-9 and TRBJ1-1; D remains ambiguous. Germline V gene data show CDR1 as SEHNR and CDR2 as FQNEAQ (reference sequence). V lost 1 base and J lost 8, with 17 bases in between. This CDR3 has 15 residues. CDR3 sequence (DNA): TGTGCCAGCAGCTTAGTGATTACCCGAGTAATGGAAGCTTTCTTT. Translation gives CASSLVITRVMEAFF.

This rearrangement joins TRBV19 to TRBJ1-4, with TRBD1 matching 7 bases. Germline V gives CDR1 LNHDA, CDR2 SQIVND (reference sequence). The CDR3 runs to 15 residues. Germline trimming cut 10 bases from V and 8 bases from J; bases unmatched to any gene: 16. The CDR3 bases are TGTGCCACCCGCACTCTCCGGGACAGCGGCGAAAAACTGTTTTTT. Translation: CATRTLRDSGEKLFF.

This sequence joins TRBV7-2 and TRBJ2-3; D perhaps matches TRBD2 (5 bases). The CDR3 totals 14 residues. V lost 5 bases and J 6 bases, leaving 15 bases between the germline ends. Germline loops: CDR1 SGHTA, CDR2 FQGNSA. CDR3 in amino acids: CASSPTSYLDTQYF. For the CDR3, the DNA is TGTGCCAGCAGCCCTACTAGTTATTTGGATACGCAGTATTTT.

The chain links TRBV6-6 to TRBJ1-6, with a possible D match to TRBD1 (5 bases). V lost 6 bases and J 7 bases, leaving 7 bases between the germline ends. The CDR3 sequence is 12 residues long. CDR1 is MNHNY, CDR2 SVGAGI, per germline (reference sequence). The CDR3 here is CASRGGNSPLHF. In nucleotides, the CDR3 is TGTGCCAGCAGGGGGGGGAATTCACCCCTCCACTTT.

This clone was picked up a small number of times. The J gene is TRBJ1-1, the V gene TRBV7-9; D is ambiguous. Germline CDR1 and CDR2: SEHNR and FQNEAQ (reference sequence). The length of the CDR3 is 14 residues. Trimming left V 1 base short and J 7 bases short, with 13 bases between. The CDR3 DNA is TGTGCCAGCAGCTTAGGTCGTAACAGTGATGAAGCTTTCTTT. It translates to CASSLGRNSDEAFF.

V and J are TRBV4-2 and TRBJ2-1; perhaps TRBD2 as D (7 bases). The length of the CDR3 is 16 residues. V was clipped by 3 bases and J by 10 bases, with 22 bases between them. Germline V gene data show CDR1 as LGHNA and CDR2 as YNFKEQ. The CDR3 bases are TGTGCCAGCAGCCAGCCACTGAGGGGGGGGGTCAACGAGCAGTTCTTC. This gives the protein CASSQPLRGGVNEQFF.

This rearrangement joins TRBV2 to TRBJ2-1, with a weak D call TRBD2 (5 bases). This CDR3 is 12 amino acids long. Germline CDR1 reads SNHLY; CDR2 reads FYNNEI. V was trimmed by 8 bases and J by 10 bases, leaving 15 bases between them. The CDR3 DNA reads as TGTGCCAGCCACCGACTATTTGACGAGCAGTTCTTC. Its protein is CASHRLFDEQFF.

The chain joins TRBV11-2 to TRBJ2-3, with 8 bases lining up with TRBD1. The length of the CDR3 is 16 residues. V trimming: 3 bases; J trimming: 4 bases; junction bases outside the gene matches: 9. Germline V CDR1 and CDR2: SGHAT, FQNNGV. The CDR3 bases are TGTGCCAGCAGCTTTCGACAGGGGTTCACTTCAGATACGCAGTATTTT. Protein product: CASSFRQGFTSDTQYF.

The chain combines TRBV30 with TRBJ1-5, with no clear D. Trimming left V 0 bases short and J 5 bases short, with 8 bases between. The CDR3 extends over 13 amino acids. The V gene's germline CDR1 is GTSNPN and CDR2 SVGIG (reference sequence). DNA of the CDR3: TGTGCCTGGAGTGTACACGGGGATCAGCCCCAGCATTTT. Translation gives CAWSVHGDQPQHF.

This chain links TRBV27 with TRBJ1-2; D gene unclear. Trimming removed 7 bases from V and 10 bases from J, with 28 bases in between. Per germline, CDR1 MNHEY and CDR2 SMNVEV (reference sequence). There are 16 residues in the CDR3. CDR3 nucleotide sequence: TGTGCCAGCACCAGGTCTGAATTTGACCGAGTAATTTCCTACACCTTC. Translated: CASTRSEFDRVISYTF.

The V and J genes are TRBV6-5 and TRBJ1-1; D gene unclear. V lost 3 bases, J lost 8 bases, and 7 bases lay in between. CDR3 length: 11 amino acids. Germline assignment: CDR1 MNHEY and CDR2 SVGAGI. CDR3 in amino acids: CASSYEFEAFF. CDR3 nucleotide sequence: TGTGCCAGCAGTTATGAGTTCGAAGCTTTCTTT.